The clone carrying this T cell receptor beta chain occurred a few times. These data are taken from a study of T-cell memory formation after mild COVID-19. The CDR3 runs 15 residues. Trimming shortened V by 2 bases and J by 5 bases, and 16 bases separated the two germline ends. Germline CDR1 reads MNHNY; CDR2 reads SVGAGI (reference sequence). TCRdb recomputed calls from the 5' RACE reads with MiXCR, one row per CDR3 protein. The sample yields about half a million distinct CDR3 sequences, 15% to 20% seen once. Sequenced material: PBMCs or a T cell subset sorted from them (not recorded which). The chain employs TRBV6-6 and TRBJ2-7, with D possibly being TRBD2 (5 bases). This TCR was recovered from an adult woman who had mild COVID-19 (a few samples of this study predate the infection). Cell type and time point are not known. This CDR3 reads CASSYPPGVPDEQYF. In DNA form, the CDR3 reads TGTGCCAGCAGTTACCCCCCCGGGGTCCCGGACGAGCAGTACTTC.